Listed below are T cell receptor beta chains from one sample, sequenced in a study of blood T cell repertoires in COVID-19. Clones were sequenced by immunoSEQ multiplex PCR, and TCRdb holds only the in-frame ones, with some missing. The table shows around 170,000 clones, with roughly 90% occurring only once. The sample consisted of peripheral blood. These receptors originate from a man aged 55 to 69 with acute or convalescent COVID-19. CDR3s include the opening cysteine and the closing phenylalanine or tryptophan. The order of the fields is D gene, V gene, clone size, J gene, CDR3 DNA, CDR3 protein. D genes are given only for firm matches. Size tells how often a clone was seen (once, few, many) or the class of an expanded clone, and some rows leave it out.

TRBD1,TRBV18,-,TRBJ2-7,TGTGCCAGCTCACCGGGACAGGGGGCCATCTACGAGCAGTACTTC,CASSPGQGAIYEQYF
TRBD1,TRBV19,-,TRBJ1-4,TGTGCCAGTAGTACAGCAGGGACAGGGTTTGAAAAACTGTTTTTT,CASSTAGTGFEKLFF
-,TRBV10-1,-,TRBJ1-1,TGCGCCAGCAGTGCCAACTCAATTTTGGGGAGGGGAGCTTTCTTT,CASSANSILGRGAFF
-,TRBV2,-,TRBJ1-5,TGTGCCAGCAGTGGGTGGAGGGGTGGTGGCAATCAGCCCCAGCATTTT,CASSGWRGGGNQPQHF
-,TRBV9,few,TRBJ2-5,TGTGCCAGCAGCGTTACAGGGAACCAAGAGACCCAGTACTTC,CASSVTGNQETQYF
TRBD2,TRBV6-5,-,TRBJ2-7,TGTGCCAGCAGACCAAGCGGGACTGCCTACGAGCAGTACTTC,CASRPSGTAYEQYF
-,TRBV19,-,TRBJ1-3,TGTGCCAGTAGCCTGACGGTAGGGGCTGGAAACACCATATATTTT,CASSLTVGAGNTIYF
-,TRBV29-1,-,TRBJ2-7,TGCAGCGCCGCGGTGGGGGGAATCCACGAGCAGTACTTC,CSAAVGGIHEQYF
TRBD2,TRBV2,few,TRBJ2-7,TGTGCCAGCAGGAGAGGGGCGGGAGGGCCGTCGGGCTACGAGCAGTACTTC,CASRRGAGGPSGYEQYF
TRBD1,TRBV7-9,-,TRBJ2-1,TGTGCCAGCACCACACAAAGGGCCACAGGGGAAGGCAATGAGCAGTTCTTC,CASTTQRATGEGNEQFF
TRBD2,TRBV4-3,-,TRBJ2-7,TGCGCCAGCAGCCAAGTTCTAGCGGGAGGCTTGAGCCACGAGCAGTACTTC,CASSQVLAGGLSHEQYF
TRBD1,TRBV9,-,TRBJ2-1,TGTGCCAGCAGCGGACAGGGGGCCCCGGTCAATGAGCAGTTCTTC,CASSGQGAPVNEQFF
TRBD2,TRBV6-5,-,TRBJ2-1,TGTGCCAGCAGGGTAGCGGGACTCTCCTACAATGAGCAGTTCTTC,CASRVAGLSYNEQFF
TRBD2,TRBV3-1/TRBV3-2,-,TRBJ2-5,TGTGCCAGCAGCCAAGGGACTAGCGGGCAAGAGACCCAGTACTTC,CASSQGTSGQETQYF
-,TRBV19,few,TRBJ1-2,TGTGCCAGTAGTATAGATCACAGATTCTATGGCTACACCTTC,CASSIDHRFYGYTF
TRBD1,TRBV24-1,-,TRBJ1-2,TGTGCCACCAGTGATTCACACAGGGGGGACTATGGCTACACCTTC,CATSDSHRGDYGYTF
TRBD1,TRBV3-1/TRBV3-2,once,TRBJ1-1,TGTGCCAGCAGCCAACGGGACAGGGGTAACACTGAAGCTTTCTTT,CASSQRDRGNTEAFF
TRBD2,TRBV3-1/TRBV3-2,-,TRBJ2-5,TGTGCCAGCAGCGCTAGCGGGAGTGAGACCCAGTACTTC,CASSASGSETQYF
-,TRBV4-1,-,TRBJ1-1,TGCGCCAGCAGCCAAGGCGTCAGCGCAGGGGAAGCTTTCTTT,CASSQGVSAGEAFF
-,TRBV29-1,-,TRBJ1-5,TGCAGCGTTGAAGATTTATCACCCAGGCAGCCCCAGCATTTT,CSVEDLSPRQPQHF
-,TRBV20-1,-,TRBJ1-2,TGCAGTGCTAGTGCAGGATTGAACTATGGCTACACCTTC,CSASAGLNYGYTF
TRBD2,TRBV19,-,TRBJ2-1,TGTGCCAGTAGTAGGAGGACTAGCCGGGACTCCTACAATGAGCAGTTCTTC,CASSRRTSRDSYNEQFF
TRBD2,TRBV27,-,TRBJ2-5,TGTGCCAGCAGTCCCTACCGGGGGGGACATGAAGAGACCCAGTACTTC,CASSPYRGGHEETQYF
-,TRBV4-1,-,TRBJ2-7,TGCGCCAGCAGCCATCGAACAGGGACCTACCCTTCATACGAGCAGTACTTC,CASSHRTGTYPSYEQYF
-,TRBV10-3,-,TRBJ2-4,TGTGCCATCAGTGAGTCGCAGGGGCCTTTAAACATTCAGTACTTC,CAISESQGPLNIQYF
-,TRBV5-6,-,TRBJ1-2,TGTGCCAGCAGCGGTATGTGGAGAGCTTCTAACTATGGCTACACCTTC,CASSGMWRASNYGYTF
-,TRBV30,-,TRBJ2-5,TGTGCCTGGAGTGGACAGGTCGAGGTCCAGGAGACCCAGTACTTC,CAWSGQVEVQETQYF
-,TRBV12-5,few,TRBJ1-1,TGTGCTAGTGCCTCGGTTGGGACAGAAGCTTTCTTT,CASASVGTEAFF
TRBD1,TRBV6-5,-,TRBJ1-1,TGTGCCAGCACCTCACAGGGGGCGGCCACTGAAGCTTTCTTT,CASTSQGAATEAFF
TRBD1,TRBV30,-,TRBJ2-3,TGTGCCTGGAGAATTTTCGGACAGGGCACAGATACGCAGTATTTT,CAWRIFGQGTDTQYF
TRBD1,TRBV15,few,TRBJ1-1,TGTGCCACCAGCAGATTGGGACAGGGAGGTTTCAACACTGAAGCTTTCTTT,CATSRLGQGGFNTEAFF
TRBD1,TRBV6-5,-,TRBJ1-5,TGTGCCAGCAGACGACAGGGAACCAACGATCAGCCCCAGCATTTT,CASRRQGTNDQPQHF
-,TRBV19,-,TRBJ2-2,TGTGCCAGTAGTCCCTCCACAGGGTGGGGGAACACCGGGGAGCTGTTTTTT,CASSPSTGWGNTGELFF
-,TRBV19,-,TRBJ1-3,TGTGCCAGTAGTAATCAGGTTTGGAACACCATATATTTT,CASSNQVWNTIYF
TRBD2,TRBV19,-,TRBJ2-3,TGTGCCAGTAGTATCCTAGCGGGGGGCCATCTGGCAGATACGCAGTATTTT,CASSILAGGHLADTQYF
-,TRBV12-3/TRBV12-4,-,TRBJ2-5,TGTGCCAGCAGTTCGGGGGTATCAGAGACCCAGTACTTC,CASSSGVSETQYF
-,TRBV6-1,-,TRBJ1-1,TGTGCCAGCAGTGAAGGGGCCTCACGCACTGAAGCTTTCTTT,CASSEGASRTEAFF
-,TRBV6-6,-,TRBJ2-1,TGTGCCAGCAGTTACACACAGGGTATCGGGGTCAATGAGCAGTTCTTC,CASSYTQGIGVNEQFF
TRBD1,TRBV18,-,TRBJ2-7,TGTGCCAGCTCACCCCGGACAGGGGCTTCCTACGAGCAGTACTTC,CASSPRTGASYEQYF
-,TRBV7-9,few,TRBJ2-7,TGTGCCAGCAGCTTAGCGGGGGCAGGTTACGAGCAGTACTTC,CASSLAGAGYEQYF
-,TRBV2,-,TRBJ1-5,TGTGCCAGCAGTTTCGTCAGGGATAGCAATCAGCCCCAGCATTTT,CASSFVRDSNQPQHF
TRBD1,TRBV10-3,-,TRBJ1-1,TGTGCCATAACCGGGACAGGGTCTAGTGTAGCTTTCTTT,CAITGTGSSVAFF
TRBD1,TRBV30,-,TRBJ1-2,TGTGCCTGGAGTTCCGGGACAGGGAACTATGGCTACACCTTC,CAWSSGTGNYGYTF
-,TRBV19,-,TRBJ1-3,TGTGCCAGTAGTATCTCCCTAGCGGGCTCTGGAAACACCATATATTTT,CASSISLAGSGNTIYF
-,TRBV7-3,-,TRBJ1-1,TGTGCCAGCAGCCTCGGACAGAACACTGAAGCTTTCTTT,CASSLGQNTEAFF
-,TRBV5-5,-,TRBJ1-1,TGTGCCAGCCACCCCCATTTGGCAGGTCTAAACACTGAAGCTTTCTTT,CASHPHLAGLNTEAFF
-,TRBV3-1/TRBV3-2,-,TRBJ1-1,TGTGCCAGCAGTCGGGTGGAGGGGCGGATTGTCACTGAAGCTTTCTTT,CASSRVEGRIVTEAFF
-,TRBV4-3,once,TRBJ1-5,TGCGCCAGCAGCCAAGATCTTTCGATAACCAGGGTTAGGCAGCCCCAGCATTTT,CASSQDLSITRVRQPQHF
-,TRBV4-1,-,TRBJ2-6,TGCGCCAGCAGCCAAGCCGCGCTGCGCGGGGCCAACGTCCTGACTTTC,CASSQAALRGANVLTF
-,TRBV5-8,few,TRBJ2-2,TGTGCCAGCAGCTTGCCGAGGACAGAGAACACCGGGGAGCTGTTTTTT,CASSLPRTENTGELFF
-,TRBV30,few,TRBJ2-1,TGTGCCTGGAGTGTAGGGAGCTCCTACAATGAGCAGTTCTTC,CAWSVGSSYNEQFF
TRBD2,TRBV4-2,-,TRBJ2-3,TGTGCCAGCAGCCAAGAGGGTTCGGGGGGGCAAACAGATACGCAGTATTTT,CASSQEGSGGQTDTQYF
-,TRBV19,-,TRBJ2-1,TGTGCCAGTAGTATAGGTGCGACTAGAAGCCTCTACAATGAGCAGTTCTTC,CASSIGATRSLYNEQFF
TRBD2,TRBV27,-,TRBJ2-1,TGTGCCAGCAGTTTATCGATCGGGGGGAATGAGCAGTTCTTC,CASSLSIGGNEQFF
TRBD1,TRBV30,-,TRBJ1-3,TGTGCCTGGAGTCCAGGGGGACCTGGAAACACCATATATTTT,CAWSPGGPGNTIYF
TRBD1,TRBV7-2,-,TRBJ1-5,TGTGCCAGCAGCTTGGCTGGGACAGTTAGCAATCAGCCCCAGCATTTT,CASSLAGTVSNQPQHF
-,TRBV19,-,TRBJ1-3,TGTGCCAGTAGCGGTGAACTTGGAAACACCATATATTTT,CASSGELGNTIYF